This TCR delta chain is from a study of Vδ1+ human thymocytes. Points from the study as a whole: The authors advised highly purified populations and single-cell validation. Thymic TRG and TRD repertoires appeared highly polyclonal.

Germline V gene sequence: CDR1 TSWWSYY, CDR2 QGS. Trimming removed 3 bases from V and 6 bases from J, with 23 bases in between. The CDR3 extends over 17 amino acids. RNA was extracted from the cells and then reverse transcribed. Pooled V-gene forward primers with one constant-region reverse primer generated the CDR3 amplicons by multiplex PCR. TCRdb processed the multiplex PCR reads again with the CATT caller. The table lists under 80,000 delta-chain clones, around 35% of them singletons. As to this clone: The antigen is not known.

The sorted cells were CD3+ Vdelta1+ Vdelta2- thymocytes from alphabeta-depleted thymus. Sorted Vdelta1+ thymocytes were about 97% to 99.6% pure. The receptor comes from a boy under two years old who had congenital heart surgery. V usage is TRDV1 and J usage is TRDJ1, with TRDD2 as a possible D gene (7 bases). The sample comprised Vdelta1+ gamma-delta thymocytes from the thymus. The subset is: FACS-sorted CD3+ TCRalphabeta- TCRVdelta1+ TCRVdelta2- thymocytes. The CDR3 sequence: CALGDLPRRGTSHKLIF. As DNA, the CDR3 is TGTGCTCTTGGGGATCTTCCTAGACGGGGGACTTCTCATAAACTCATCTTT.